Following are 4 T cell receptor beta chains from one sample sequenced in a study of T cell responses to AZD1222 COVID-19 vaccine. Profiling relied on immunoSEQ multiplex PCR, and the TCRdb table lists in-frame clones only, not all of them. This table holds 85,000 to 100,000 clones, around 90% found once. Material: peripheral blood, obtained on day 0 of AZD1222 vaccination. The receptors stem from an adult in good health.

This chain joins TRBV19 and TRBJ2-2, with D tentatively TRBD2 (6 bases). The V and J ends lost 6 bases and 1 base respectively, with 9 bases between them. Germline V lookup: CDR1 LNHDA, CDR2 SQIVND (reference sequence). There are 14 residues in the CDR3. The CDR3 is CASRVGRNTGELFF. CDR3 bases: TGTGCCAGTAGGGTCGGGAGGAACACCGGGGAGCTGTTTTTT.

This clone came up once. This chain connects TRBV2 to TRBJ1-1, with unresolved D. Trimming took 6 bases from V and 4 from J, leaving 6 bases between them. The length of the CDR3 is 11 residues. Germline CDR1 is SNHLY and CDR2 is FYNNEI. CDR3: CASSPGTEAFF. The CDR3 coding sequence is TGTGCCAGCAGCCCTGGCACTGAAGCTTTCTTT.

The chain has TRBV4-1 and TRBJ2-1; weak D call: TRBD2 (6 bases). V dropped 3 bases and J dropped 7 bases, with 16 bases sitting between them. The CDR3 has 15 residues. The germline CDR1 and CDR2 sequences are MGHRA and YSYEKL. The CDR3, as DNA: TGCGCCAGCAGCCAGTTCCCGGGGACTGGAAATGAGCAGTTCTTC. It yields the protein CASSQFPGTGNEQFF.

The rearrangement uses TRBV5-1 and TRBJ2-7, with 8 bases identical to TRBD2. Looked up from germline, CDR1 is SGHRS and CDR2 is YFSETQ. V shed 4 bases and J 2 bases; nucleotides not matched to a gene: 5. The CDR3 length is 14 residues. The CDR3: CASSRSAGAYEQYF. The CDR3 coding sequence is TGCGCCAGCAGCCGTTCAGCGGGGGCCTACGAGCAGTACTTC. Full variable domain (rest looked up from reference TRBV5-1 and TRBJ2-7): KAGVTQTPRYLIKTRGQQVTLSCSPISGHRSVSWYQQTPGQGLQFLFEYFSETQRNKGNFPGRFSGRQFSNSRSEMNVSTLELGDSALYLCASSRSAGAYEQYFGPGTRLTVT.